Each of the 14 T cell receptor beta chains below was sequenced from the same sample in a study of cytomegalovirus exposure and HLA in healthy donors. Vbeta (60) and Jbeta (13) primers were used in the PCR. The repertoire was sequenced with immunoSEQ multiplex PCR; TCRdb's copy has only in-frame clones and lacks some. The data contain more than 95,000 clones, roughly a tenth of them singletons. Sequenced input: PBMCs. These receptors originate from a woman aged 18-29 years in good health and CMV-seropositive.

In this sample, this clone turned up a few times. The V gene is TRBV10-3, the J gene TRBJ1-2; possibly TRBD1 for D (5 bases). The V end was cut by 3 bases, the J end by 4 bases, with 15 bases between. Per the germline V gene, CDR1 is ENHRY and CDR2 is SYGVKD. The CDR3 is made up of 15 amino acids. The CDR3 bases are TGTGCCATCAGTGAAGACCAAGGGGATACCTATGGCTACACCTTC. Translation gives CAISEDQGDTYGYTF.

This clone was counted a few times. CDR3 sequence reads: CASQGDRGREGYTF. CDR3 bases: TGTGCCAGCCAAGGAGACAGGGGAAGAGAGGGCTACACCTTC. V usage is TRBV9 and J usage is TRBJ1-2, with TRBD1 matching over 8 bases. The CDR3 length is 14 residues. The J segment lost 8 bases and the V segment lost 7 bases, leaving 13 bases of the junction unmatched. The germline CDR1 and CDR2 sequences are SGDLS and YYNGEE.

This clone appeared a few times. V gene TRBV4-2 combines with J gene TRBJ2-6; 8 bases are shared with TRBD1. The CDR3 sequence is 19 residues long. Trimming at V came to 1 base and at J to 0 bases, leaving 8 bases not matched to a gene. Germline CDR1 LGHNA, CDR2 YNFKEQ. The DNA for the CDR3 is TGTGCCAGCAGCCAAGTTCTGGGACAGGTCTTCTCTGGGGCCAACGTCCTGACTTTC. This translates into CASSQVLGQVFSGANVLTF.

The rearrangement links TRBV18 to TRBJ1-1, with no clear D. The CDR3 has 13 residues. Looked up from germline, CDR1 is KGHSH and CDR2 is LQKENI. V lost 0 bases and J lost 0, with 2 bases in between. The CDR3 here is CASSPPLNTEAFF. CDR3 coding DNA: TGTGCCAGCTCACCACCCTTGAACACTGAAGCTTTCTTT.

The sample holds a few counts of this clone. CDR3 in amino acids: CASSQDHVLKGSLTEAFF. Written as DNA, the CDR3 is TGTGCCAGCAGCCAAGATCATGTTTTAAAGGGGTCCTTGACTGAAGCTTTCTTT. The chain uses TRBV14 and TRBJ1-1, with D maybe TRBD1 (5 bases). CDR3 length: 18 residues. Germline assignment: CDR1 SGHDN and CDR2 FVKESK. Between the trimmed V and J ends, which lost 0 bases and 5 bases, there was a span of 22 bases.

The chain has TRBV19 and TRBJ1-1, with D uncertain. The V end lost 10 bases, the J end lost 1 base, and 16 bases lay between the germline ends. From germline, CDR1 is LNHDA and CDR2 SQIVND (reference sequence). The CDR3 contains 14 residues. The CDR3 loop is CATVEAPKNTEAFF. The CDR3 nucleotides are TGTGCCACCGTTGAGGCCCCGAAGAACACTGAAGCTTTCTTT.

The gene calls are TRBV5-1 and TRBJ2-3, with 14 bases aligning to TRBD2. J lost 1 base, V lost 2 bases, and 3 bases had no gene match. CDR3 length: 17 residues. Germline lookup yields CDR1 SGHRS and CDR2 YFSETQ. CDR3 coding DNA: TGCGCCAGCAGCTTTGGGACTAGCGGGAGTCGCACAGATACGCAGTATTTT. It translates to CASSFGTSGSRTDTQYF.

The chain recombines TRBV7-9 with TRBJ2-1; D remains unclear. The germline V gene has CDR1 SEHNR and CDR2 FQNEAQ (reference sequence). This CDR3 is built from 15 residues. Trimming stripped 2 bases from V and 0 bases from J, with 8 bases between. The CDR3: CASSLFPSSYNEQFF. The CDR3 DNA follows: TGTGCCAGCAGCTTATTTCCGAGCTCCTACAATGAGCAGTTCTTC.

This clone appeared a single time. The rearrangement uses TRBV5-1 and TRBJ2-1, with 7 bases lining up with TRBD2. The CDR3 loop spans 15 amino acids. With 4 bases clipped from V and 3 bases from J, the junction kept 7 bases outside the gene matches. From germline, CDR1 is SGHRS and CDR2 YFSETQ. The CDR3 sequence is CASSGGLGDYNEQFF. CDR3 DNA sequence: TGCGCCAGCAGCGGAGGACTAGGGGACTACAATGAGCAGTTCTTC.

CDR3 loop: CASSLGPALLPQHF. In DNA form, the CDR3 reads TGTGCCAGCAGCTTGGGGCCAGCCCTACTGCCCCAGCATTTT. The chain combines TRBV7-9 with TRBJ1-5; the D gene is possibly TRBD1 (5 bases). Germline CDR1 SEHNR, CDR2 FQNEAQ (reference sequence). V dropped 3 bases and J dropped 9 bases, with 15 bases sitting between them. CDR3 size: 14 residues.

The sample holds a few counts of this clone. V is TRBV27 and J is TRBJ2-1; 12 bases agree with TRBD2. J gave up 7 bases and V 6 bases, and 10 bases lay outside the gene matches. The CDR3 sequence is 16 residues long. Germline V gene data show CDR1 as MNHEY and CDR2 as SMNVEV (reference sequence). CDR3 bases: TGTGCCAGCAGCCGCCTAGCGGGAGGGCAGGGGAATGAGCAGTTCTTC. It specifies CASSRLAGGQGNEQFF.

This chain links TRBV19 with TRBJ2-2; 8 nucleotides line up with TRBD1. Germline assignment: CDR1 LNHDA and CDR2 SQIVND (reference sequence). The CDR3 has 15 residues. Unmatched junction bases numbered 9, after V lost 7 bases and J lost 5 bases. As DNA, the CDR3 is TGTGCCAGTAATTCGCAGGGGGCTTATACCGGGGAGCTGTTTTTT. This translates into CASNSQGAYTGELFF.

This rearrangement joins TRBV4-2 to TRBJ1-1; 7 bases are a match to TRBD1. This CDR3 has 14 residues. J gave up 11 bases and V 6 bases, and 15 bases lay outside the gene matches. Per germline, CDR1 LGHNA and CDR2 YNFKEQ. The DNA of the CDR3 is TGTGCCAGCAGAACAACAGGGGTCGCTGATCTGGCTTTCTTT. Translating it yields CASRTTGVADLAFF.

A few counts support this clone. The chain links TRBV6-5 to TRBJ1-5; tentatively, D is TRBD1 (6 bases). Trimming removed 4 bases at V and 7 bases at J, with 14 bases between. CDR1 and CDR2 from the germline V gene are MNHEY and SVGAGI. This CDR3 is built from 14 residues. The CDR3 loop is CASSSTGSGQPQHF. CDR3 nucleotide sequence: TGTGCCAGCAGTTCCACAGGGTCGGGACAGCCCCAGCATTTT.